The next 12 T cell receptor beta chains were all read from a single sample in a study of cytomegalovirus exposure and HLA in healthy donors. 13 Jbeta primers and 60 Vbeta primers were used for the PCR. The method was immunoSEQ multiplex PCR; TCRdb's version includes in-frame clones alone and lacks a portion of them. The table lists about 100,000 clones, around 79% of them singletons. Sequencing used PBMCs. The receptors were gathered from a woman aged 40 to 50 in good health and CMV-seronegative.

CDR3 loop: CASSSSGNEQYF. The CDR3 DNA sequence: TGTGCCAGCAGCTCGAGCGGGAACGAGCAGTACTTC. V usage is TRBV7-9 and J usage is TRBJ2-7; 7 bases fit TRBD2. The CDR3 runs to 12 residues. Trimming removed 4 bases from V and 5 bases from J; junction bases left unmatched: 2. The V gene's germline CDR1 is SEHNR and CDR2 FQNEAQ (reference sequence).

This chain connects TRBV9 to TRBJ2-2; D gene unclear. This CDR3 comprises 15 residues. The germline V and J ends were trimmed by 9 bases and 2 bases, with 17 bases remaining between them. From germline, CDR1 is SGDLS and CDR2 YYNGEE. The CDR3, as DNA: TGTGCCACCCCCCAGGTGATCGGCAACACCGGGGAGCTGTTTTTT. It yields the protein CATPQVIGNTGELFF. The full variable domain, rest sourced from reference TRBV9 and TRBJ2-2, is DSGVTQTPKHLITATGQRVTLRCSPRSGDLSVYWYQQSLDQGLQFLIQYYNGEERAKGNILERFSAQQFPDLHSELNLSSLELGDSALYFCATPQVIGNTGELFFGEGSRLTVL.

This chain connects TRBV6-6 to TRBJ1-1, with D unclear. CDR1 is MNHNY, CDR2 SVGAGI, per germline (reference sequence). The V gene lost 0 bases and the J gene lost 7 bases, with 12 bases spanning the gap. This CDR3 is built from 14 residues. The DNA of the CDR3 is TGTGCCAGCAGTTACTCTCCCGGCCACAGTGAAGCTTTCTTT. Translating gives CASSYSPGHSEAFF.

The rearrangement joins TRBV6-5 to TRBJ1-2, with a weak D call TRBD1 (5 bases). This CDR3 is 16 amino acids long. The germline V and J ends were trimmed by 0 bases and 2 bases, with 13 bases remaining between them. Germline values: CDR1 MNHEY, CDR2 SVGAGI. This CDR3 is CASSYSGGPTNYGYTF. CDR3 DNA sequence: TGTGCCAGCAGTTACTCGGGGGGTCCCACCAACTATGGCTACACCTTC.

The J gene is TRBJ1-1, the V gene TRBV19; maybe TRBD1 (5 bases). Germline V gene data show CDR1 as LNHDA and CDR2 as SQIVND (reference sequence). The CDR3 has 13 amino acids. V lost 6 bases and J 1 base, leaving 9 bases between the germline ends. In DNA form, the CDR3 reads TGTGCCAGTAGGATAACAGGGAACACTGAAGCTTTCTTT. It is translated as CASRITGNTEAFF.

This chain uses TRBV27 with TRBJ2-1, with TRBD2 matching over 14 bases. Germline loops: CDR1 MNHEY, CDR2 SMNVEV (reference sequence). The CDR3 runs 18 residues. V was clipped by 4 bases and J by 0 bases; unmatched bases: 5. CDR3 loop: CASSWEGLAGGSYNEQFF. CDR3 in DNA: TGTGCCAGCAGTTGGGAAGGACTAGCGGGGGGCTCCTACAATGAGCAGTTCTTC.

This clone has just a few counts. The chain is built from TRBV14 and TRBJ2-1, with 7 positions matching TRBD1. In germline, CDR1 is SGHDN, CDR2 FVKESK. V lost 4 bases and J lost 13; bases outside the gene matches: 7. The CDR3 is 12 amino acids. CDR3 sequence (DNA): TGTGCCAGCAGCCCCGACAGGGTTATTCAGTTCTTC. This encodes CASSPDRVIQFF.

This clone was found a few times. J is TRBJ2-5 and V is TRBV10-3; a possible D gene is TRBD2 (5 bases). CDR3 length: 16 residues. In germline, CDR1 is ENHRY, CDR2 SYGVKD. V shed 2 bases and J shed 3 bases, with 16 bases lying between them. The CDR3 sequence is CAISERGSLGKETQYF. CDR3 nucleotides: TGTGCCATCAGTGAGCGGGGTAGCTTGGGGAAAGAGACCCAGTACTTC.

This clone was found once. CDR3 protein: CASSLPSGGASETQYF. The CDR3 nucleotides read TGTGCCAGCAGCCTCCCCAGCGGGGGGGCGTCCGAGACCCAGTACTTC. The chain has TRBV7-2 and TRBJ2-5; 10 bases are a match to TRBD2. Trimming took 5 bases from V and 5 from J; bases not matched to a gene: 11. The CDR3 is 16 residues long. Germline CDR1 SGHTA, CDR2 FQGNSA. Looking up the rest from reference TRBV7-2 and TRBJ2-5 gives the full variable domain: GAGVSQSPSNKVTEKGKDVELRCDPISGHTALYWYRQSLGQGLEFLIYFQGNSAPDKSGLPSDRFSAERTGGSVSTLTIQRTQQEDSAVYLCASSLPSGGASETQYFGPGTRLLVL.

The V call is TRBV28, the J call TRBJ1-2; TRBD1 might be the D (5 bases). This CDR3 contains 14 residues. Trimming took 3 bases from V and 4 from J, leaving 12 bases between them. Germline-derived CDR1 and CDR2 are MDHEN and SYDVKM. CDR3 nucleotides: TGTGCCAGCAGTTTCTTGGGGGAGGTCTATGGCTACACCTTC. This sequence encodes CASSFLGEVYGYTF.

CDR3 in DNA: TGTGCCAGCAGCACCGTCCGGAACTATGGCTACACCTTC. It yields the protein CASSTVRNYGYTF. The rearrangement joins TRBV6-1 to TRBJ1-2; D uncertain. The CDR3 has 13 amino acids. V was shortened by 6 bases and J by 2 bases, with 10 bases between the two germline ends. CDR1 is MNHNS and CDR2 is SASEGT in the germline V gene.

The V and J genes are TRBV7-9 and TRBJ2-5; D is perhaps TRBD2 (5 bases). Trimming left V 5 bases short and J 5 bases short, with 15 bases between. The CDR3 contains 14 residues. From germline, CDR1 is SEHNR and CDR2 FQNEAQ (reference sequence). In nucleotides, the CDR3 is TGTGCCAGCAGCCCCCCCGGGGATTCCGAGACCCAGTACTTC. This translates into CASSPPGDSETQYF.